Below, 27 T cell receptor beta chains from the same sample are listed, as sequenced in a study of cytomegalovirus exposure and HLA in healthy donors. Primers: 60 Vbeta forward and 13 Jbeta reverse. Measured with immunoSEQ multiplex PCR; TCRdb has only the in-frame clones, and not every one. This sample has approximately 64,000 clones, with more than 60% found just once. Sequenced material: PBMCs. These receptors were collected from a male donor in good health and CMV-seropositive.

The CDR3 spells CASSQEVDRGQETQYF. Written as DNA, the CDR3 is TGTGCCAGCAGCCAAGAAGTCGACAGGGGGCAAGAGACCCAGTACTTC. V usage is TRBV4-2 and J usage is TRBJ2-5, with 9 bases lining up with TRBD1. Trimming removed 0 bases from V and 2 bases from J; junction bases left unmatched: 4. The CDR3 consists of 16 residues. Looked up from germline, CDR1 is LGHNA and CDR2 is YNFKEQ.

V usage is TRBV9 and J usage is TRBJ2-7; 7 positions agree with TRBD2. Germline V CDR1 and CDR2: SGDLS, YYNGEE. The CDR3 consists of 15 residues. J gave up 0 bases and V 4 bases, and 7 bases lay outside the gene matches. For the CDR3, the DNA is TGTGCCAGCAGCCCCCTAGCGGAATTCTCCTACGAGCAGTACTTC. Its protein product is CASSPLAEFSYEQYF.

The chain carries TRBV4-2 and TRBJ2-5, with 7 bases lining up with TRBD1. This CDR3 is 15 amino acids long. From germline, CDR1 is LGHNA and CDR2 YNFKEQ. Trimming removed 3 bases from V and 1 base from J; junction bases left unmatched: 5. CDR3 DNA: TGTGCCAGCAGCCAGGAGGCAGGGGGCCAAGAGACCCAGTACTTC. Translated, it gives CASSQEAGGQETQYF.

This chain connects TRBV7-9 to TRBJ1-5, with D uncertain. V was clipped by 6 bases and J by 0 bases, with 12 bases between them. The CDR3 sequence is 15 residues long. CDR1 and CDR2 from the germline V gene are SEHNR and FQNEAQ (reference sequence). In DNA form, the CDR3 reads TGTGCCAGCAGTTCTAGCGAAAATAGCAATCAGCCCCAGCATTTT. Its protein is CASSSSENSNQPQHF.

This clone has just one count. This rearrangement joins TRBV7-9 to TRBJ1-1; no reliable D call. The CDR3 has 14 amino acids. Germline lookup yields CDR1 SEHNR and CDR2 FQNEAQ (reference sequence). V lost 5 bases, J lost 6 bases, and 16 bases lay in between. CDR3 sequence (DNA): TGTGCCAGCAGCCAGCCGGAAGTGGGCGCTGAAGCTTTCTTT. It codes for CASSQPEVGAEAFF.

The V gene is TRBV19, the J gene TRBJ1-2; D possibly corresponds to TRBD1 (5 bases). Germline V gene sequence: CDR1 LNHDA, CDR2 SQIVND (reference sequence). Trimming stripped 5 bases from V and 4 bases from J, with 17 bases between. This CDR3 is built from 15 residues. As DNA, the CDR3 is TGTGCCAGTAGTTCCCGCGGGGGGTTGGTCTATGGCTACACCTTC. Translating it yields CASSSRGGLVYGYTF. The full variable domain, with the rest looked up from reference TRBV19 and TRBJ1-2, is DGGITQSPKYLFRKEGQNVTLSCEQNLNHDAMYWYRQDPGQGLRLIYYSQIVNDFQKGDIAEGYSVSREKKESFPLTVTSAQKNPTAFYLCASSSRGGLVYGYTFGSGTRLTVV.

The chain joins TRBV4-1 to TRBJ1-1, with 8 bases aligning to TRBD1. The V gene's germline CDR1 is MGHRA and CDR2 YSYEKL. The CDR3 has 14 amino acids. The V segment lost 1 base and the J segment 4 bases; nucleotides outside the gene matches: 2. This CDR3 is CASSQGQGATEAFF. The CDR3 DNA reads TGCGCCAGCAGCCAAGGCCAGGGGGCCACTGAAGCTTTCTTT.

This clone occurred once. This rearrangement joins TRBV27 to TRBJ1-6, with TRBD1 matching 9 bases. Per germline, CDR1 MNHEY and CDR2 SMNVEV (reference sequence). This CDR3 comprises 12 residues. V dropped 8 bases and J dropped 10; count of bases not matched to a gene: 3. The DNA for the CDR3 is TGTGCCAGCTATACAGGGGGCTCACCCCTCCACTTT. Protein sequence: CASYTGGSPLHF.

V is TRBV4-3 and J is TRBJ2-2; 8 bases match TRBD1. The CDR3 totals 15 residues. With V trimmed by 4 bases and J by 4 bases, 5 bases remained unmatched. The germline gives CDR1 LGHNA, CDR2 YSLEER. CDR3 bases: TGCGCCAGCAGCCGCGGGACAGGACCCACCGGGGAGCTGTTTTTT. Translation: CASSRGTGPTGELFF.

In this sample, this clone turned up a few times. This chain connects TRBV10-3 to TRBJ1-1; possible D gene TRBD1, 6 bases. This CDR3 is built from 16 residues. Trimming cost V 5 bases and J 3 bases, with 19 bases left between them. In germline, CDR1 is ENHRY, CDR2 SYGVKD. The CDR3 reads CAISPGTGRRDTEAFF. As DNA, the CDR3 is TGTGCCATCAGTCCCGGAACAGGGCGAAGGGACACTGAAGCTTTCTTT.

Here the CDR3 reads CSVSGAADYEQYF. The CDR3 nucleotides are TGCAGCGTATCGGGAGCCGCCGACTACGAGCAGTACTTC. V is TRBV29-1 and J is TRBJ2-7, with a possible D match to TRBD2 (6 bases). CDR3 size: 13 residues. Per germline, CDR1 SQVTM and CDR2 ANQGSEA. V lost 6 bases and J lost 3, with 15 bases in between.

V gene TRBV11-2 combines with J gene TRBJ2-7, with TRBD2 matching 8 bases. CDR1 and CDR2 (germline): SGHAT, FQNNGV. The length of the CDR3 is 14 residues. The V and J ends lost 3 bases and 1 base, in that order; junction bases with no gene match: 2. The CDR3 region is CASSFSGESYEQYF. The CDR3 nucleotides are TGTGCCAGCAGCTTTAGCGGGGAGTCCTACGAGCAGTACTTC.

The rearrangement uses TRBV5-1 and TRBJ2-3; D remains unclear. The CDR3 extends over 16 amino acids. Trimming shortened V by 0 bases and J by 0 bases, and 11 bases separated the two germline ends. Looked up from germline, CDR1 is SGHRS and CDR2 is YFSETQ. DNA for the CDR3: TGCGCCAGCAGCTTGGAATTGTCTACTAGCACAGATACGCAGTATTTT. It encodes CASSLELSTSTDTQYF.

V and J are TRBV11-2 and TRBJ2-1; 7 positions agree with TRBD2. This CDR3 is 15 amino acids long. Trimming took 4 bases from V and 5 from J; bases not matched to a gene: 8. Germline CDR1 reads SGHAT; CDR2 reads FQNNGV. CDR3 region: CASSSAGGTNNEQFF. The CDR3 nucleotides are TGTGCCAGCAGCTCGGCCGGGGGGACGAACAATGAGCAGTTCTTC.

The rearrangement uses TRBV11-1 and TRBJ2-3; 10 nucleotides line up with TRBD2. CDR3 length: 17 residues. The junction had 4 bases not matched to a gene; V was cut back by 0 bases and J by 1 base. The germline V gene has CDR1 SGHAT and CDR2 FQDESV (reference sequence). CDR3 in DNA: TGTGCCAGCAGCTTAGCGGACCTAGCGGGGGGCACAGATACGCAGTATTTT. Protein: CASSLADLAGGTDTQYF.

The V call is TRBV7-2, the J call TRBJ2-7, with unresolved D. From germline, CDR1 is SGHTA and CDR2 FQGNSA. This CDR3 has 14 residues. V gave up 1 base and J gave up 0 bases, with 7 bases separating them. CDR3 in amino acids: CASSLVTSSYEQYF. CDR3 sequence (DNA): TGTGCCAGCAGCTTAGTAACGAGCTCCTACGAGCAGTACTTC.

The V and J genes are TRBV11-2 and TRBJ2-7; 9 bases align to TRBD1. V gave up 2 bases and J gave up 1 base; unmatched junction bases: 9. The CDR3 is 17 amino acids. Germline-derived CDR1 and CDR2 are SGHAT and FQNNGV. The CDR3 loop is CASSLSTGGPRSYEQYF. CDR3 nucleotide sequence: TGTGCCAGCAGCTTAAGTACAGGGGGCCCGAGGTCCTACGAGCAGTACTTC.

The CDR3 DNA reads TGTGCCAGTAGTATAGATAGCGGGGGGCTGAACACCGGGGAGCTGTTTTTT. Translated: CASSIDSGGLNTGELFF. J is TRBJ2-2 and V is TRBV19, with 10 bases matching TRBD2. Germline CDR1 reads LNHDA; CDR2 reads SQIVND (reference sequence). J was trimmed by 1 base and V by 0 bases; bases with no gene match: 2. This CDR3 contains 17 residues.

The V call is TRBV5-6, the J call TRBJ1-2, with D possibly matching TRBD1 (5 bases). V gave up 7 bases and J gave up 1 base, with 14 bases separating them. The length of the CDR3 is 14 residues. Germline CDR1 SGHDT, CDR2 YYEEEE. The CDR3 loop is CASWGEIDNYGYTF. CDR3 DNA: TGTGCCAGCTGGGGGGAGATAGATAACTATGGCTACACCTTC. Combining the CDR3 with reference TRBV5-6 and TRBJ1-2 gives the whole variable domain DAGVTQSPTHLIKTRGQQVTLRCSPKSGHDTVSWYQQALGQGPQFIFQYYEEEERQRGNFPDRFSGHQFPNYSSELNVNALLLGDSALYLCASWGEIDNYGYTFGSGTRLTVV.

In DNA form, the CDR3 reads TGTGCCAGCAGCTCCCCTGGGCTAGCGTCTTGGGAGCAGTACTTC. Its translation is CASSSPGLASWEQYF. The chain employs TRBV7-9 and TRBJ2-7; a possible D gene is TRBD2 (6 bases). The CDR3 is 15 residues long. V shed 4 bases and J shed 7 bases, with 20 bases lying between them. CDR1 is SEHNR, CDR2 FQNEAQ, per germline (reference sequence).

J is TRBJ1-5 and V is TRBV7-2; D is unresolved. Germline CDR1 and CDR2: SGHTA and FQGNSA. CDR3 length: 14 amino acids. V lost 6 bases, J lost 3 bases, and 12 bases lay in between. CDR3 nucleotide sequence: TGTGCCAGCAGAAGCGGAGAGAACAATCAGCCCCAGCATTTT. As protein: CASRSGENNQPQHF.

The V call is TRBV30, the J call TRBJ1-4; D perhaps matches TRBD1 (5 bases). Per germline, CDR1 GTSNPN and CDR2 SVGIG (reference sequence). The CDR3 runs 15 residues. V dropped 0 bases and J dropped 5 bases, with 13 bases sitting between them. The CDR3 DNA reads TGTGCCTGGAGTGTAGTAGGGGTAAAGAATGAAAAACTGTTTTTT. Protein product: CAWSVVGVKNEKLFF.

The chain is built from TRBV19 and TRBJ2-3; 10 nucleotides line up with TRBD2. The CDR3 length is 16 residues. After removal of 6 bases from V and 0 bases from J, the junction contained 6 bases not matched to a gene. CDR1 and CDR2 from the germline V gene are LNHDA and SQIVND (reference sequence). The CDR3 DNA reads TGTGCCAGTAGCGTTAGCGGGGGGTCTAGCACAGATACGCAGTATTTT. This translates into CASSVSGGSSTDTQYF.

The chain joins TRBV7-9 to TRBJ1-5; the D gene is possibly TRBD1 (5 bases). Trimming shortened V by 4 bases and J by 4 bases, and 26 bases separated the two germline ends. Germline lookup yields CDR1 SEHNR and CDR2 FQNEAQ (reference sequence). The CDR3 is 19 residues long. In DNA, the CDR3 is TGTGCCAGCAGCTCCCGGGTGCAGGGAATAAAGTCCCCGAATCAGCCCCAGCATTTT. Translated: CASSSRVQGIKSPNQPQHF.

In regard to this clone: One junction end does not reproduce the germline sequence, and a read error may be involved. The chain uses TRBV7-7 and TRBJ2-5, with D perhaps matching TRBD2 (6 bases). Per germline, CDR1 SSHAT and CDR2 FNYEAQ (reference sequence). There are 15 residues in the CDR3. The CDR3 DNA reads TGTGCTAGCAGCTCCGGACGTAGCGGAATGGAGACCCAGTACTTC. Translating gives CASSSGRSGMETQYF.

The chain combines TRBV2 with TRBJ2-2; 9 bases align to TRBD1. CDR3 length equals 14 residues. The ends lost 10 bases at V and 6 bases at J; junction bases unmatched: 9. Germline V gives CDR1 SNHLY, CDR2 FYNNEI. The CDR3 DNA follows: TGTGCCACCAAGTGGGACAGGGCTGCCGGGGAGCTGTTTTTT. It encodes CATKWDRAAGELFF.

The table lists this clone with a few counts. The genes are TRBV4-1 and TRBJ1-3, with D uncertain. V was cut by 5 bases and J by 0 bases, with 11 bases left in between. The CDR3 consists of 15 residues. CDR1 is MGHRA, CDR2 YSYEKL, per germline. The DNA of the CDR3 is TGCGCCAGCAGCTACGCGGTAAGCTCTGGAAACACCATATATTTT. It specifies CASSYAVSSGNTIYF.